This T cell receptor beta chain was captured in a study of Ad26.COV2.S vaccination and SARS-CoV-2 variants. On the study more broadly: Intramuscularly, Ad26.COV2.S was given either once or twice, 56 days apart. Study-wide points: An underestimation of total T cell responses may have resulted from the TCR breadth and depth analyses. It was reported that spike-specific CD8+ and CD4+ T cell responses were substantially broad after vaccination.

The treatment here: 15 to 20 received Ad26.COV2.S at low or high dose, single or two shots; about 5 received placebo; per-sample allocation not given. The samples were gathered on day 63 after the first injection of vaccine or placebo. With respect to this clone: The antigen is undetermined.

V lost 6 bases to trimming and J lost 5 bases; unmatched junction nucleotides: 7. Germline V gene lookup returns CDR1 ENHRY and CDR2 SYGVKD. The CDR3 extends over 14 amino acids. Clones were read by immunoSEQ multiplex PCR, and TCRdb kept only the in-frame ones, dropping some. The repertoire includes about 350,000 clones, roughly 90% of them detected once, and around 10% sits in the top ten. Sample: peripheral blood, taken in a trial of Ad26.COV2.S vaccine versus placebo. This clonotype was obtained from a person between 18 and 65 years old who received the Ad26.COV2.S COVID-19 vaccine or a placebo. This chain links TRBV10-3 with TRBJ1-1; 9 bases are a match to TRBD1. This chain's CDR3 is CAIRSGTGKTEAFF. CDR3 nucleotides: TGTGCCATCAGATCCGGGACAGGGAAAACTGAAGCTTTCTTT.